The clone carrying this TCR beta chain was picked up a small number of times. The antigen is unknown. The data derive from a study of T cells in Graves' hyperthyroidism and ophthalmopathy. Overall study results and limits: Separating ophthalmopathy from stable hyperthyroidism was achieved by a 13 V-J model.

CDR1 is MDHEN, CDR2 SYDVKM, per germline. V lost 10 bases to trimming and J lost 0 bases, with 16 bases between them. The CDR3 is 15 amino acids. Patients counted as stable if ophthalmopathy did not develop within 18 months. Clinical symptoms, serum thyroxine, TRAb, thyroid ultrasound and orbital computed tomography established diagnosis. What was amplified from RNA transcripts were TCR beta CDR3 regions. TCR CDR3 underwent first-round RT-PCR with the HTBI primer set. A single record per CDR3 protein comes from TCRdb applying MiXCR to the multiplex PCR reads. The sample carries under 250,000 distinct CDR3 sequences, about a sixth recorded once.

The sample was blood. The receptor was isolated from a woman aged 45-65 years with Graves' hyperthyroidism. The chain carries TRBV28 and TRBJ2-1; D uncertain. This CDR3 reads CATLDMGGSYNEQFF. The CDR3 bases are TGTGCCACCCTAGACATGGGCGGCTCCTACAATGAGCAGTTCTTC. The variable domain in full, completed from reference TRBV28 and TRBJ2-1, reads DVKVTQSSRYLVKRTGEKVFLECVQDMDHENMFWYRQDPGLGLRLIYFSYDVKMKEKGDIPEGYSVSREKKERFSLILESASTNQTSMYLCATLDMGGSYNEQFFGPGTRLTVL.